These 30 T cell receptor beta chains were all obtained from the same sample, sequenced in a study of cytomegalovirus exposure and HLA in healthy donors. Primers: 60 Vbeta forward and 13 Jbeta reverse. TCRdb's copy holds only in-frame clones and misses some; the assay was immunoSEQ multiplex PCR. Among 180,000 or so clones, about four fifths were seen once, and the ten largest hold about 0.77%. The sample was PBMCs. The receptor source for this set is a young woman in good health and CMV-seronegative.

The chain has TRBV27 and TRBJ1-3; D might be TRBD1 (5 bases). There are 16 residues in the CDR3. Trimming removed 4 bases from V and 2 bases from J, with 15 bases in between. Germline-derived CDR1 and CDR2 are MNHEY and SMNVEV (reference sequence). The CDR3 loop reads CASSSSRELPGNTIYF. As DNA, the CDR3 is TGTGCCAGCAGTTCGTCCAGGGAATTACCTGGAAACACCATATATTTT.

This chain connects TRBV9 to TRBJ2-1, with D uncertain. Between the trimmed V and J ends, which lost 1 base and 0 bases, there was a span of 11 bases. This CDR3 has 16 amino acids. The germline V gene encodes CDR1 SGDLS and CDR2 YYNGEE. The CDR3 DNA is TGTGCCAGCAGCGTATACTACGCCAGCTCCTACAATGAGCAGTTCTTC. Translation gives CASSVYYASSYNEQFF.

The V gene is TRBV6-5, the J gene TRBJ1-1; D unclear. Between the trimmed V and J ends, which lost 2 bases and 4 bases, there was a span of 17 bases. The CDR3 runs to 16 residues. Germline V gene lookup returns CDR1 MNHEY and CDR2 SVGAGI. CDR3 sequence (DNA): TGTGCCAGCAGTTACAGGTCGGAAATCTCGGGCACTGAAGCTTTCTTT. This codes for CASSYRSEISGTEAFF.

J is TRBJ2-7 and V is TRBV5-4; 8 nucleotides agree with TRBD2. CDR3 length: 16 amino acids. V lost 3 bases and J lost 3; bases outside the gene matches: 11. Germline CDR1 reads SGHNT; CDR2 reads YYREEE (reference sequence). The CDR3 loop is CASSSTIAGGNYEQYF. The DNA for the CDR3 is TGTGCCAGCAGCTCGACGATCGCGGGAGGAAACTACGAGCAGTACTTC.

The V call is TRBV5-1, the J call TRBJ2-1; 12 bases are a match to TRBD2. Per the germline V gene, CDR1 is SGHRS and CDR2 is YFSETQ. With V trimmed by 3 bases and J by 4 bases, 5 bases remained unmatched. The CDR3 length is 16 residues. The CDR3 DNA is TGCGCCAGCAGCTCCCGACTAGCGGGAGCGTACAATGAGCAGTTCTTC. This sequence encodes CASSSRLAGAYNEQFF.

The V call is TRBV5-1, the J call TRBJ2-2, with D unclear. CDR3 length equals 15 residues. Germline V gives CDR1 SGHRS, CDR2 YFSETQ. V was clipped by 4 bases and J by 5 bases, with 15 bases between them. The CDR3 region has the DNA TGCGCCAGCAGCCTGGTTGGGCCCCATACCGGGGAGCTGTTTTTT. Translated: CASSLVGPHTGELFF.

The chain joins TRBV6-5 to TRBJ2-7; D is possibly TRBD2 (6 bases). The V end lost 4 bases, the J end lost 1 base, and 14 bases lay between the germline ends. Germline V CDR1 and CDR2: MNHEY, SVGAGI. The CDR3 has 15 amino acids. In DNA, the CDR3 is TGTGCCAGCAGTTTCGGGGGATTGCTGTCCTACGAGCAGTACTTC. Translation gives CASSFGGLLSYEQYF.

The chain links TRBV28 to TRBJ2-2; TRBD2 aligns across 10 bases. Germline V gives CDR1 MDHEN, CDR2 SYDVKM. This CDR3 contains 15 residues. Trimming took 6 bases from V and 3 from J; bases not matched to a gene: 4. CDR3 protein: CASRRTSGYTGELFF. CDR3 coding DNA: TGTGCCAGCAGACGGACTAGCGGCTACACCGGGGAGCTGTTTTTT.

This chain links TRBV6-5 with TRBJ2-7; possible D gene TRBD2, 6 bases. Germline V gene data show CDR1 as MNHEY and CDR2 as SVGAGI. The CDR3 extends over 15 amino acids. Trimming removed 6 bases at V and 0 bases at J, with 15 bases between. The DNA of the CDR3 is TGTGCCAGCAGACGATACACCGGGAGCTCCTACGAGCAGTACTTC. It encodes CASRRYTGSSYEQYF.

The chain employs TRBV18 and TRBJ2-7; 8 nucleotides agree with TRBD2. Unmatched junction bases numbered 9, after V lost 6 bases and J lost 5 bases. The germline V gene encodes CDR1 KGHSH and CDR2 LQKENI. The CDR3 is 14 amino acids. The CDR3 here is CASSLTVGGDEQYF. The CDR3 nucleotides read TGTGCCAGCTCCCTGACAGTCGGGGGGGACGAGCAGTACTTC.

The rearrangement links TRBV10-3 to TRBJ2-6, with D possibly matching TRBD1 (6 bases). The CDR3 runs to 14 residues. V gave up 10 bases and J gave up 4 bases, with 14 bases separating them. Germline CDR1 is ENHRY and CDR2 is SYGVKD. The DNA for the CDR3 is TGTGCCACCTTGACAGGAACCGGGGCCAACGTCCTGACTTTC. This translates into CATLTGTGANVLTF.

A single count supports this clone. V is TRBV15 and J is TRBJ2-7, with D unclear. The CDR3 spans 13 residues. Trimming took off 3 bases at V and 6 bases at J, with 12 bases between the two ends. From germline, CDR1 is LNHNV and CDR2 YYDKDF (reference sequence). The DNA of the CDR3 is TGTGCCACCAGCAGGCGGAGTGGCTCCGAGCAGTACTTC. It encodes CATSRRSGSEQYF. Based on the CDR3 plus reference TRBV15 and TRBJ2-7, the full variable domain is DAMVIQNPRYQVTQFGKPVTLSCSQTLNHNVMYWYQQKSSQAPKLLFHYYDKDFNNEADTPDNFQSRRPNTSFCFLDIRSPGLGDTAMYLCATSRRSGSEQYFGPGTRLTVT.

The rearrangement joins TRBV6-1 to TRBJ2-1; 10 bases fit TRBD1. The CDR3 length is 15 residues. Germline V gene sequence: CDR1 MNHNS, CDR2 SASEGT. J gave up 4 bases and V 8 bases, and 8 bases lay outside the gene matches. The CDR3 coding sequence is TGTGCCAGCCGTTTAGGACAGGGGGTTTACAATGAGCAGTTCTTC. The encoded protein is CASRLGQGVYNEQFF.

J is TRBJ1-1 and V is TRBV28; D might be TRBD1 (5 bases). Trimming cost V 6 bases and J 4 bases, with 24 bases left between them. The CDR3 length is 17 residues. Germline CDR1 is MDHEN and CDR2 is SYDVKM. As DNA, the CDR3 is TGTGCCAGCAGCTTACCCGCCATCGCGGGCGGGGGCACTGAAGCTTTCTTT. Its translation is CASSLPAIAGGGTEAFF.

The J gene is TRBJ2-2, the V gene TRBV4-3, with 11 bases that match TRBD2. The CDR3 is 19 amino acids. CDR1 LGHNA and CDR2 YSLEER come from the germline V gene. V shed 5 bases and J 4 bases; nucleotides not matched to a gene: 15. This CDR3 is CASSTTSGSLILSTGELFF. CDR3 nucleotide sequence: TGCGCCAGCAGCACCACTAGCGGGAGTTTAATTTTGAGCACCGGGGAGCTGTTTTTT.

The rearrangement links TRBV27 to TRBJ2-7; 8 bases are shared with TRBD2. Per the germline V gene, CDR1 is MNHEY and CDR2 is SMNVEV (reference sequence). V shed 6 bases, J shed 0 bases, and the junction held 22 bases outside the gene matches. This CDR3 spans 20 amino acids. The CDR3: CASSRAGAVTIVSSSYEQYF. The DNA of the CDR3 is TGTGCCAGCAGCAGAGCGGGAGCAGTCACTATAGTGTCTAGCTCCTACGAGCAGTACTTC.

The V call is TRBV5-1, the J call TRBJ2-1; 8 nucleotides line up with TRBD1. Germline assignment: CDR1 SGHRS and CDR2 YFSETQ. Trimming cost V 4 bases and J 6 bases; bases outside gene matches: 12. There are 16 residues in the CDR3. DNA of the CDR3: TGCGCCAGCAGCGGGACAGGCTCCGCACTAACCAATGAGCAGTTCTTC. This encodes CASSGTGSALTNEQFF.

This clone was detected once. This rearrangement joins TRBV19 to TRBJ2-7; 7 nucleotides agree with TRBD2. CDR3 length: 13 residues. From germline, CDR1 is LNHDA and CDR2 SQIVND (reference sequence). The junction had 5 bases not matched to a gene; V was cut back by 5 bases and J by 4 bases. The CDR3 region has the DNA TGTGCCAGTAGTTGGACGGGAGGTTACGAGCAGTACTTC. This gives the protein CASSWTGGYEQYF.

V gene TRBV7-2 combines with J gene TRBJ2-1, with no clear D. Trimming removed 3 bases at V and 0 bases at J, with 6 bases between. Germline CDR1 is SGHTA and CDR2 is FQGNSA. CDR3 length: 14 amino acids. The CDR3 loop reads CASSFPGSYNEQFF. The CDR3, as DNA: TGTGCCAGCAGCTTCCCGGGCTCCTACAATGAGCAGTTCTTC.

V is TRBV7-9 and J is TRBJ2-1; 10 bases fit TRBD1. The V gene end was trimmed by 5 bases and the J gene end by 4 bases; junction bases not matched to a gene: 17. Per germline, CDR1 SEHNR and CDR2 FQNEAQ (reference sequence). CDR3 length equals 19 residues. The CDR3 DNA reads TGTGCCAGCAGCCCCCCCGACAGGGGGCCAGACAATCAGTACAATGAGCAGTTCTTC. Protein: CASSPPDRGPDNQYNEQFF. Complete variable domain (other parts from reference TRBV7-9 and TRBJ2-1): DTGVSQNPRHKITKRGQNVTFRCDPISEHNRLYWYRQTLGQGPEFLTYFQNEAQLEKSRLLSDRFSAERPKGSFSTLEIQRTEQGDSAMYLCASSPPDRGPDNQYNEQFFGPGTRLTVL.

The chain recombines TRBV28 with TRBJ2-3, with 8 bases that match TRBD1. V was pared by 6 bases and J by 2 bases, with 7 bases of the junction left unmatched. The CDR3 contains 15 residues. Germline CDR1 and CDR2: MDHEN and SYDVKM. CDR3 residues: CASSSGTGFTDTQYF. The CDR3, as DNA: TGTGCCAGCAGCTCCGGGACAGGTTTCACAGATACGCAGTATTTT.

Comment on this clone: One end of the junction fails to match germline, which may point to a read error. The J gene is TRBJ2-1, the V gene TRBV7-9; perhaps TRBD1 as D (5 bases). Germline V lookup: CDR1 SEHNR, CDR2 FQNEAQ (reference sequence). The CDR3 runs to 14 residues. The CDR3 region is CSRILPTGYNEQFF. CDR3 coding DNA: TGTTCCAGGATTTTGCCAACAGGATACAATGAGCAGTTCTTC.

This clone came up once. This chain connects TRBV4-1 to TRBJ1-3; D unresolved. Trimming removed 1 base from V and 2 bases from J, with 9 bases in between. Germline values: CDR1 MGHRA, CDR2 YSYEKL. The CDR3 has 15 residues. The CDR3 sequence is CASSQVNTAGNTIYF. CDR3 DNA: TGCGCCAGCAGCCAAGTTAATACGGCTGGAAACACCATATATTTT.

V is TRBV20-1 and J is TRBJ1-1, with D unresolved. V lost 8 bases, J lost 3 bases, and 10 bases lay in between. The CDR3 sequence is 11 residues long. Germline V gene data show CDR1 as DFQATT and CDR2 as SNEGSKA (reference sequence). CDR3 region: CSTSRDTEAFF. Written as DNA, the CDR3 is TGCAGTACGTCACGGGACACTGAAGCTTTCTTT.

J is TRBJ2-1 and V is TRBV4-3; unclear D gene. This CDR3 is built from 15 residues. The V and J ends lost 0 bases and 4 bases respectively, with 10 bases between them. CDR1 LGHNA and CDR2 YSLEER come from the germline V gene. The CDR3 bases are TGCGCCAGCAGCCAAGATCTCCCAGATTACAATGAGCAGTTCTTC. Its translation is CASSQDLPDYNEQFF.

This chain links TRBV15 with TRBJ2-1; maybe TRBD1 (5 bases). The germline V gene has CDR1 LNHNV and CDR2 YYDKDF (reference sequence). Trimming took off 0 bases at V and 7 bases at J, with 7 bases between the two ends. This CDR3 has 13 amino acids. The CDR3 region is CATSRDPGNEQFF. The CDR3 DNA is TGTGCCACCAGCAGAGACCCAGGGAATGAGCAGTTCTTC.

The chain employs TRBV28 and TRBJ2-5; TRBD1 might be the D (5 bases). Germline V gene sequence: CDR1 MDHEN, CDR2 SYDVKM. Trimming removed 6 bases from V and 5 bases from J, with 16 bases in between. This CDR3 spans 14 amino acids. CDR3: CASSPPQGRETQYF. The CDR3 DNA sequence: TGTGCCAGCAGCCCTCCGCAGGGAAGGGAGACCCAGTACTTC.

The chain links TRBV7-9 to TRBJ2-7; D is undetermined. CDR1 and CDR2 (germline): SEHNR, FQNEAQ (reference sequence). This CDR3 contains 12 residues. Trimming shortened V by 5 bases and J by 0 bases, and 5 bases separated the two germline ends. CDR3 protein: CASSPTSYEQYF. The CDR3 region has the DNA TGTGCCAGCAGCCCTACCTCCTACGAGCAGTACTTC.

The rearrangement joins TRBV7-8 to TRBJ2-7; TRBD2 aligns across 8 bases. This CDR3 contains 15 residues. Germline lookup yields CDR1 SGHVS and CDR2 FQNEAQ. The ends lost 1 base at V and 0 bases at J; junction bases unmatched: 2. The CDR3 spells CASSLVTSGSYEQYF. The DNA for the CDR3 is TGTGCCAGCAGCTTAGTTACTAGCGGCTCCTACGAGCAGTACTTC.

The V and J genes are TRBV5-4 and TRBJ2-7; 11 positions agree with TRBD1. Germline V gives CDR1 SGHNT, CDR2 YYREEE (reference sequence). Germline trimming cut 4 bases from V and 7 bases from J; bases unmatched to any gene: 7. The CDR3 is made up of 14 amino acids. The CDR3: CASSVGTGGREQYF. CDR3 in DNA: TGTGCCAGCAGCGTCGGGACAGGGGGGCGGGAGCAGTACTTC.